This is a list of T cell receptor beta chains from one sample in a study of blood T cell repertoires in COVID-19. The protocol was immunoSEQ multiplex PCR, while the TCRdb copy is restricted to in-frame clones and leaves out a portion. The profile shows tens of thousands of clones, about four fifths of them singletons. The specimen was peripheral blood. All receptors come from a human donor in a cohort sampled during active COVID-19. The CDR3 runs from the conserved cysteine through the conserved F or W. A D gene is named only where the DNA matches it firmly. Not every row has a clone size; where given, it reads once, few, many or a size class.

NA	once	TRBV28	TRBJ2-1	CASSPADLYNEQFF	TGTGCCAGCAGCCCAGCGGACCTCTACAATGAGCAGTTCTTC
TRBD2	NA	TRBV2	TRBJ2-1	CASRVGLAGGRYEQFF	TGTGCCAGCAGGGTGGGGCTAGCGGGAGGAAGGTATGAGCAGTTCTTC
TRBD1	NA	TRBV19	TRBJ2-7	CASSPQGFYEQYF	TGTGCCAGTAGCCCACAGGGGTTCTACGAGCAGTACTTC
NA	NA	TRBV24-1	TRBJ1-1	CAPGRHMNTEAFF	TGTGCCCCCGGCAGACATATGAACACTGAAGCTTTCTTT
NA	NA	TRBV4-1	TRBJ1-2	CASSQGTVYGYTF	TGCGCCAGCAGCCAAGGGACAGTTTATGGCTACACCTTC
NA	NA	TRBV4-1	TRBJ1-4	CASSQGLFNEKLFF	TGCGCCAGCAGCCAGGGACTGTTTAATGAAAAACTGTTTTTT
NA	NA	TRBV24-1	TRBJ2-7	CATSDFVAGSYEQYF	TGTGCCACCAGTGATTTTGTGGCAGGATCCTACGAGCAGTACTTC
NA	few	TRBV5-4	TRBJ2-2	CASSLPGAPGELFF	TGTGCCAGCAGCTTGCCAGGGGCCCCCGGGGAGCTGTTTTTT
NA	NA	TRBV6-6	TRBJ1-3	CASVAPGQGKSF	TGTGCCAGCGTAGCCCCCGGGCAGGGAAAGAGCTTT
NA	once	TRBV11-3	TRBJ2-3	CASSSGGIGDTQYF	TGTGCCAGCAGCTCCGGGGGAATCGGAGATACGCAGTATTTT
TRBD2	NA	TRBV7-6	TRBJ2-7	CASSPGTSGYEQYF	TGTGCCAGCAGCCCCGGGACTAGCGGTTACGAGCAGTACTTC
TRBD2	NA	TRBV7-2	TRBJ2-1	CASSLLAGNYNEQFF	TGTGCCAGCAGCTTACTAGCGGGGAACTACAATGAGCAGTTCTTC
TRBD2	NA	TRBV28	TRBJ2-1	CASSFWGSSGDPGNEQFF	TGTGCCAGCAGTTTCTGGGGTTCTAGCGGGGACCCTGGGAATGAGCAGTTCTTC
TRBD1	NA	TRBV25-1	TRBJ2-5	CASSEYVRTGGSETQYF	TGTGCCAGCAGTGAATATGTCCGGACAGGGGGGTCAGAGACCCAGTACTTC
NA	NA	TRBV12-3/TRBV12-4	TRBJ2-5	CASNGNGGETQYF	TGTGCCAGCAACGGCAACGGCGGGGAGACCCAGTACTTC
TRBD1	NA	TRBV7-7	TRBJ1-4	CASSLGTGDEKLFF	TGTGCTAGCAGCCTCGGGACAGGGGATGAAAAACTGTTTTTT
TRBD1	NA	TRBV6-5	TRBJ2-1	CASKGTVVPYNEQFF	TGTGCCAGCAAGGGGACAGTAGTCCCCTACAATGAGCAGTTCTTC
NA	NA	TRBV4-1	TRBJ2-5	CASGGLGQETQYF	TGCGCCAGCGGAGGCCTTGGGCAAGAGACCCAGTACTTC
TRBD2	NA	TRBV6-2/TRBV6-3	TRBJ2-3	CASSLGLAGVADTQYF	TGTGCCAGCAGCCTCGGACTAGCGGGTGTCGCAGATACGCAGTATTTT
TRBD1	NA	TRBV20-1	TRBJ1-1	CSAQAGQGAFF	TGCAGTGCCCAAGCGGGACAGGGGGCTTTCTTT
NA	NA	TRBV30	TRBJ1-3	CAWRRRVGGSGNTIYF	TGTGCCTGGAGGCGCAGGGTCGGGGGTAGTGGAAACACCATATATTTT
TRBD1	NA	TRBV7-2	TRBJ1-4	CASSTRTGADEKLFF	TGTGCCAGCAGCACACGGACAGGGGCGGACGAAAAACTGTTTTTT
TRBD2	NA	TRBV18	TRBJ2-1	CASSPPGLAASFMGNEQFF	TGTGCCAGCTCTCCCCCGGGACTAGCGGCTTCGTTTATGGGGAATGAGCAGTTCTTC
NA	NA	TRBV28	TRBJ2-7	CADRGQYF	TGTGCCGACAGAGGACAGTACTTC
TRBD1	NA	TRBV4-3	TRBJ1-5	CASSRRQGGNQPQHF	TGCGCCAGCAGCCGGAGACAGGGCGGCAATCAGCCCCAGCATTTT
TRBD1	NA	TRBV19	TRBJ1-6	CASSTGQYNSPLHF	TGTGCCAGTAGTACGGGACAGTATAATTCACCCCTCCACTTT
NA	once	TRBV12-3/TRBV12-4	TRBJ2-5	CASSLDREETQYF	TGTGCCAGCAGTTTAGACAGGGAAGAGACCCAGTACTTC
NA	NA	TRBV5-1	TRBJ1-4	CASSLEGTPKLFF	TGCGCCAGCAGCTTGGAGGGGACTCCTAAACTGTTTTTT
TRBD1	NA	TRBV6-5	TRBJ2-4	CASSSPKAGGGNIQYF	TGTGCCAGCAGTTCACCGAAAGCAGGGGGCGGGAACATTCAGTACTTC
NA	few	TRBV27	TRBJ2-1	CASSFGGAYNEQFF	TGTGCCAGCAGTTTCGGCGGGGCTTACAATGAGCAGTTCTTC
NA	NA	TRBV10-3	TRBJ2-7	CAISELRVEQYF	TGTGCCATCAGTGAGTTGAGGGTCGAGCAGTACTTC
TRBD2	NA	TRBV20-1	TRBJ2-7	CSASSREGNYEQYF	TGCAGTGCTAGTAGTCGGGAGGGGAACTACGAGCAGTACTTC
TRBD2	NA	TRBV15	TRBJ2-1	CATSTSLTSGNEQFF	TGTGCCACCAGCACCTCGCTGACTAGCGGCAATGAGCAGTTCTTC
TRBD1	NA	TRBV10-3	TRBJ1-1	CAIRPAGGRTEAFF	TGTGCCATCAGGCCGGCAGGGGGTAGGACTGAAGCTTTCTTT
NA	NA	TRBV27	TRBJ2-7	CASSLMAAASYEQYF	TGTGCCAGCAGTTTAATGGCGGCAGCCTCCTACGAGCAGTACTTC